This T cell receptor beta chain was recovered during a study of OX40 agonist ivuxolimab in advanced cancers. Anyone with autoimmune disease history or systemic immunosuppression was excluded. Germline-derived CDR1 and CDR2 are SGHTA and FQGNSA. The CDR3 sequence is 18 residues long. V lost 1 base and J 3 bases, leaving 22 bases between the germline ends. The table came from immunoSEQ multiplex PCR; TCRdb's copy has only in-frame clones and leaves some out. The sample includes 23,000 or so clones, about 87% seen only once; the top ten take about a third. Only one count was recorded for this clone. Sequenced here: CD4+ or CD8+ T cells sorted from blood, sampled in a trial of the OX40 agonist ivuxolimab. This chain connects TRBV7-2 to TRBJ2-7; weak D call: TRBD1 (6 bases). This TCR was sampled from an adult with an advanced solid tumor such as melanoma, head and neck, liver or kidney cancer. This chain's CDR3 is CASSLVTGGPSKLYEQYF. CDR3 DNA: TGTGCCAGCAGCTTAGTGACAGGTGGGCCAAGCAAACTCTACGAGCAGTACTTC. Drawing the rest from reference TRBV7-2 and TRBJ2-7, the complete variable domain is GAGVSQSPSNKVTEKGKDVELRCDPISGHTALYWYRQSLGQGLEFLIYFQGNSAPDKSGLPSDRFSAERTGGSVSTLTIQRTQQEDSAVYLCASSLVTGGPSKLYEQYFGPGTRLTVT.